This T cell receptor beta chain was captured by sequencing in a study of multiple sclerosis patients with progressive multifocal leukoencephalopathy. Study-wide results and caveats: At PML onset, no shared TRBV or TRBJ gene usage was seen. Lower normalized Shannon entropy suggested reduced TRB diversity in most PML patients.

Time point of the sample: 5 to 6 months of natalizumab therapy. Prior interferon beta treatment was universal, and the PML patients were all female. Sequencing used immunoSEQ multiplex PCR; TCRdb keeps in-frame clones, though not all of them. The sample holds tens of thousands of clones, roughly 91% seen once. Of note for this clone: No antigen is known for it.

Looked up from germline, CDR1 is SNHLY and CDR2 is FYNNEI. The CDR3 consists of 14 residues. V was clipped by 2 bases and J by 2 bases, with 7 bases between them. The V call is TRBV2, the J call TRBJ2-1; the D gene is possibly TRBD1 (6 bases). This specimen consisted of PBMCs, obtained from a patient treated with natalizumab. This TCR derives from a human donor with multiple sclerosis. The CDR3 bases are TGTGCCAGCAGTGAAAGGACAGCCTACAATGAGCAGTTCTTC. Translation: CASSERTAYNEQFF.